These T cell receptor beta chains were read from a single sample in a study of shared clonotypes between healthy human individuals. Sequencing used immunoSEQ multiplex PCR; TCRdb keeps in-frame clones, though not all of them. Found here are over a million clones, about 96% of them singletons; the top ten hold about 1%. Sequences were obtained from naive CD4+ T cells sorted from blood. The receptors originated from a man aged 30 to 45 in good health. Both conserved end residues are part of each CDR3. D genes are given only for firm matches. Some rows mark clone size as missing; the rest say once, few, many or name a class of expanded clone.

j_call: TRBJ2-1
clone_size: NA
cdr3_length: 16
d_call: NA
v_call: TRBV15
cdr3_aa: CATSRKGLHTYNEQFF
cdr3_nt: TGTGCCACCAGCAGGAAGGGACTTCACACCTACAATGAGCAGTTCTTC

j_call: TRBJ2-7
clone_size: NA
cdr3_length: 17
d_call: TRBD2
v_call: TRBV5-1
cdr3_aa: CASSLAPPYGRNYEQYF
cdr3_nt: TGCGCCAGCAGCTTGGCGCCCCCTTACGGGAGGAACTACGAGCAGTACTTC

j_call: TRBJ2-7
clone_size: NA
cdr3_length: 14
d_call: NA
v_call: TRBV9
cdr3_aa: CASSPTSGVYEQYF
cdr3_nt: TGTGCCAGCAGCCCGACCTCCGGAGTCTACGAGCAGTACTTC

j_call: TRBJ2-7
clone_size: NA
cdr3_length: 15
d_call: TRBD1
v_call: TRBV11-1
cdr3_aa: CASSLRDRATYEQYF
cdr3_nt: TGTGCCAGCAGCTTACGGGACAGGGCCACCTACGAGCAGTACTTC

j_call: TRBJ2-7
clone_size: NA
cdr3_length: 15
d_call: TRBD2
v_call: TRBV5-1
cdr3_aa: CASSFTGLASYEQYF
cdr3_nt: TGCGCCAGCAGCTTCACGGGACTAGCGAGCTACGAGCAGTACTTC

j_call: TRBJ2-3
clone_size: once
cdr3_length: 16
d_call: NA
v_call: TRBV7-9
cdr3_aa: CASSPRGSRATDTQYF
cdr3_nt: TGTGCCAGCAGCCCCCGGGGGAGCCGAGCCACAGATACGCAGTATTTT

j_call: TRBJ2-7
clone_size: NA
cdr3_length: 14
d_call: NA
v_call: TRBV9
cdr3_aa: CASSVYGGSYEQYF
cdr3_nt: TGTGCCAGCAGCGTATACGGGGGTTCCTACGAGCAGTACTTC

j_call: TRBJ2-6
clone_size: NA
cdr3_length: 15
d_call: NA
v_call: TRBV6-5
cdr3_aa: CASSTSGVRANVLTF
cdr3_nt: TGTGCCAGCAGTACATCAGGTGTAAGGGCCAACGTCCTGACTTTC

j_call: TRBJ2-7
clone_size: NA
cdr3_length: 13
d_call: NA
v_call: TRBV18
cdr3_aa: CASSPPNIPEQYF
cdr3_nt: TGTGCCAGCTCACCACCTAATATACCCGAGCAGTACTTC

j_call: TRBJ2-1
clone_size: NA
cdr3_length: 13
d_call: NA
v_call: TRBV6-1
cdr3_aa: CASSEVKGTEQFF
cdr3_nt: TGTGCCAGCAGTGAAGTTAAGGGGACTGAGCAGTTCTTC

j_call: TRBJ2-1
clone_size: once
cdr3_length: 14
d_call: NA
v_call: TRBV27
cdr3_aa: CASSPRRPYNEQFF
cdr3_nt: TGTGCCAGCAGCCCCCGGCGCCCCTACAATGAGCAGTTCTTC

j_call: TRBJ2-3
clone_size: NA
cdr3_length: 16
d_call: NA
v_call: TRBV5-6
cdr3_aa: CASSLETGGKADTQYF
cdr3_nt: TGTGCCAGCAGCTTGGAGACCGGGGGCAAGGCAGATACGCAGTATTTT

j_call: TRBJ1-2
clone_size: NA
cdr3_length: 10
d_call: NA
v_call: TRBV20-1
cdr3_aa: CSASSVGYTF
cdr3_nt: TGCAGTGCTTCCTCGGTCGGCTACACCTTC

j_call: TRBJ2-7
clone_size: NA
cdr3_length: 15
d_call: NA
v_call: TRBV5-8
cdr3_aa: CASSLVTGLPYEQYF
cdr3_nt: TGTGCCAGCAGCTTGGTGACAGGACTCCCCTACGAGCAGTACTTC

j_call: TRBJ2-2
clone_size: NA
cdr3_length: 15
d_call: NA
v_call: TRBV7-9
cdr3_aa: CASREVGPHTGELFF
cdr3_nt: TGTGCCAGCCGGGAAGTAGGGCCCCACACCGGGGAGCTGTTTTTT

j_call: TRBJ2-5
clone_size: NA
cdr3_length: 15
d_call: TRBD1
v_call: TRBV13
cdr3_aa: CASSGRQGLLETQYF
cdr3_nt: TGTGCCAGCAGCGGTAGACAGGGGTTGTTGGAGACCCAGTACTTC

j_call: TRBJ1-2
clone_size: NA
cdr3_length: 14
d_call: NA
v_call: TRBV6-5
cdr3_aa: CASSFRQANYGYTF
cdr3_nt: TGTGCCAGCAGTTTCCGACAGGCTAACTATGGCTACACCTTC

j_call: TRBJ1-1
clone_size: NA
cdr3_length: 14
d_call: NA
v_call: TRBV7-2
cdr3_aa: CASSLRVAETEAFF
cdr3_nt: TGTGCCAGCAGCTTAAGGGTTGCAGAAACTGAAGCTTTCTTT

j_call: TRBJ1-1
clone_size: NA
cdr3_length: 15
d_call: NA
v_call: TRBV5-4
cdr3_aa: CASSTGQNMNTEAFF
cdr3_nt: TGTGCCAGCAGTACCGGACAGAACATGAACACTGAAGCTTTCTTT

j_call: TRBJ1-2
clone_size: once
cdr3_length: 14
d_call: NA
v_call: TRBV28
cdr3_aa: CASRQPGRNYGYTF
cdr3_nt: TGTGCCAGCAGACAACCGGGACGGAACTATGGCTACACCTTC

j_call: TRBJ2-1
clone_size: NA
cdr3_length: 15
d_call: NA
v_call: TRBV7-2
cdr3_aa: CASSLGGGARNEQFF
cdr3_nt: TGTGCCAGCAGCTTAGGAGGGGGGGCTCGCAATGAGCAGTTCTTC

j_call: TRBJ2-7
clone_size: NA
cdr3_length: 15
d_call: TRBD1
v_call: TRBV28
cdr3_aa: CASSPRQGALTEQYF
cdr3_nt: TGTGCCAGCAGTCCTCGGCAGGGGGCATTGACAGAGCAGTACTTC

j_call: TRBJ2-1
clone_size: NA
cdr3_length: 16
d_call: TRBD2
v_call: TRBV4-2
cdr3_aa: CASSHTGTSGYNEQFF
cdr3_nt: TGTGCCAGCAGCCATACCGGGACTAGCGGTTACAATGAGCAGTTCTTC

j_call: TRBJ1-5
clone_size: NA
cdr3_length: 16
d_call: TRBD1
v_call: TRBV27
cdr3_aa: CASSRRQGQGNQPQHF
cdr3_nt: TGTGCCAGCAGCCGAAGACAGGGCCAGGGCAATCAGCCCCAGCATTTT

j_call: TRBJ2-1
clone_size: NA
cdr3_length: 16
d_call: TRBD2
v_call: TRBV7-8
cdr3_aa: CASNRNRLAGLNEQFF
cdr3_nt: TGTGCCAGCAACCGCAATCGACTAGCGGGGCTCAATGAGCAGTTCTTC

j_call: TRBJ2-7
clone_size: NA
cdr3_length: 14
d_call: NA
v_call: TRBV5-1
cdr3_aa: CASSLKGVSYEQYF
cdr3_nt: TGCGCCAGCAGCTTGAAAGGAGTCTCCTACGAGCAGTACTTC

j_call: TRBJ1-1
clone_size: NA
cdr3_length: 18
d_call: NA
v_call: TRBV19
cdr3_aa: CASSLRRGRAPLNTEAFF
cdr3_nt: TGTGCCAGTAGTTTACGCCGGGGCAGGGCCCCCTTGAACACTGAAGCTTTCTTT

j_call: TRBJ2-2
clone_size: NA
cdr3_length: 14
d_call: NA
v_call: TRBV23-1
cdr3_aa: CASISRGRTGELFF
cdr3_nt: TGCGCCAGCATTAGTAGGGGTAGGACCGGGGAGCTGTTTTTT

j_call: TRBJ2-3
clone_size: once
cdr3_length: 15
d_call: TRBD1
v_call: TRBV27
cdr3_aa: CASSSLGQGTDTQYF
cdr3_nt: TGTGCCAGCAGTTCACTAGGACAGGGGACAGATACGCAGTATTTT

j_call: TRBJ2-7
clone_size: NA
cdr3_length: 12
d_call: NA
v_call: TRBV18
cdr3_aa: CASSVRDYEQYF
cdr3_nt: TGTGCCAGCTCAGTACGGGACTACGAGCAGTACTTC

j_call: TRBJ2-5
clone_size: NA
cdr3_length: 17
d_call: TRBD1
v_call: TRBV5-1
cdr3_aa: CASSLGPDRGPPETQYF
cdr3_nt: TGCGCCAGCAGCTTGGGACCGGACAGGGGGCCGCCGGAGACCCAGTACTTC

j_call: TRBJ2-7
clone_size: NA
cdr3_length: 16
d_call: NA
v_call: TRBV9
cdr3_aa: CASSARYGTQTYEQYF
cdr3_nt: TGTGCCAGCAGCGCTCGCTACGGGACCCAGACCTACGAGCAGTACTTC

j_call: TRBJ2-6
clone_size: NA
cdr3_length: 17
d_call: TRBD1
v_call: TRBV4-3
cdr3_aa: CASSQEAGGSGANVLTF
cdr3_nt: TGCGCCAGCAGCCAAGAGGCAGGGGGCTCTGGGGCCAACGTCCTGACTTTC

j_call: TRBJ1-5
clone_size: once
cdr3_length: 14
d_call: NA
v_call: TRBV19
cdr3_aa: CASSILYSNQPQHF
cdr3_nt: TGTGCCAGTAGTATTCTGTATAGCAATCAGCCCCAGCATTTT

j_call: TRBJ2-7
clone_size: few
cdr3_length: 11
d_call: NA
v_call: TRBV29-1
cdr3_aa: CSVGVTYEQYF
cdr3_nt: TGCAGCGTTGGAGTGACCTACGAGCAGTACTTC

j_call: TRBJ1-5
clone_size: NA
cdr3_length: 13
d_call: NA
v_call: TRBV18
cdr3_aa: CASSPLGGQPQHF
cdr3_nt: TGTGCCAGCTCACCACTGGGTGGCCAGCCCCAGCATTTT

j_call: TRBJ2-1
clone_size: NA
cdr3_length: 15
d_call: TRBD2
v_call: TRBV5-1
cdr3_aa: CASSLLAGGYNEQFF
cdr3_nt: TGCGCCAGCAGCTTGCTAGCGGGAGGGTACAATGAGCAGTTCTTC

j_call: TRBJ2-7
clone_size: NA
cdr3_length: 16
d_call: NA
v_call: TRBV5-1
cdr3_aa: CASSWNPGTGNYEQYF
cdr3_nt: TGCGCCAGCAGCTGGAACCCCGGGACCGGCAACTACGAGCAGTACTTC

j_call: TRBJ1-1
clone_size: NA
cdr3_length: 11
d_call: NA
v_call: TRBV20-1
cdr3_aa: CSASRAHEAFF
cdr3_nt: TGCAGTGCTAGTAGGGCCCATGAAGCTTTCTTT

j_call: TRBJ2-7
clone_size: NA
cdr3_length: 16
d_call: NA
v_call: TRBV15
cdr3_aa: CATSRPGGTGPYEQYF
cdr3_nt: TGTGCCACCAGCAGACCAGGCGGAACGGGACCCTACGAGCAGTACTTC

j_call: TRBJ1-2
clone_size: NA
cdr3_length: 15
d_call: NA
v_call: TRBV5-1
cdr3_aa: CASSPQQGSNYGYTF
cdr3_nt: TGCGCCAGCAGCCCCCAACAGGGATCGAACTATGGCTACACCTTC

j_call: TRBJ2-1
clone_size: NA
cdr3_length: 15
d_call: NA
v_call: TRBV21-1
cdr3_aa: CASSKREQGANEQFF
cdr3_nt: TGTGCCAGCAGCAAACGTGAACAGGGGGCAAATGAGCAGTTCTTC

j_call: TRBJ2-3
clone_size: NA
cdr3_length: 13
d_call: NA
v_call: TRBV12-5
cdr3_aa: CASGLTGTDTQYF
cdr3_nt: TGTGCTAGTGGTTTGACTGGCACAGATACGCAGTATTTT

j_call: TRBJ2-3
clone_size: NA
cdr3_length: 17
d_call: TRBD1
v_call: TRBV9
cdr3_aa: CASSPDVGTGLGDTQYF
cdr3_nt: TGTGCCAGCAGCCCCGATGTCGGGACAGGGTTAGGAGATACGCAGTATTTT

j_call: TRBJ2-3
clone_size: NA
cdr3_length: 14
d_call: NA
v_call: TRBV28
cdr3_aa: CASSLQGSTDTQYF
cdr3_nt: TGTGCCAGCAGTTTGCAGGGGAGCACAGATACGCAGTATTTT

j_call: TRBJ1-1
clone_size: NA
cdr3_length: 12
d_call: NA
v_call: TRBV29-1
cdr3_aa: CSVFGRSIEAFF
cdr3_nt: TGCAGCGTTTTCGGTCGCTCGATTGAAGCTTTCTTT

j_call: TRBJ2-3
clone_size: NA
cdr3_length: 16
d_call: NA
v_call: TRBV7-2
cdr3_aa: CASSPSEVAGTDTQYF
cdr3_nt: TGTGCCAGCAGCCCGTCGGAGGTAGCCGGCACAGATACGCAGTATTTT

j_call: TRBJ2-2
clone_size: NA
cdr3_length: 16
d_call: NA
v_call: TRBV5-1
cdr3_aa: CASTKRLAENTGELFF
cdr3_nt: TGCGCCAGCACCAAGCGGCTAGCAGAGAACACCGGGGAGCTGTTTTTT

j_call: TRBJ2-5
clone_size: NA
cdr3_length: 15
d_call: TRBD1
v_call: TRBV6-1
cdr3_aa: CASRDSRDRGETQYF
cdr3_nt: TGTGCCAGCAGAGATAGCCGGGACAGGGGAGAGACCCAGTACTTC

j_call: TRBJ1-5
clone_size: NA
cdr3_length: 13
d_call: NA
v_call: TRBV28
cdr3_aa: CASINYRDQPQHF
cdr3_nt: TGTGCCAGCATTAACTACAGGGATCAGCCCCAGCATTTT

j_call: TRBJ2-7
clone_size: once
cdr3_length: 12
d_call: NA
v_call: TRBV28
cdr3_aa: CASSRGFHEQYF
cdr3_nt: TGTGCCAGCAGCAGGGGATTTCACGAGCAGTACTTC

j_call: TRBJ2-3
clone_size: NA
cdr3_length: 17
d_call: NA
v_call: TRBV7-2
cdr3_aa: CASRLQGTYSSTDTQYF
cdr3_nt: TGTGCCAGCCGCCTACAGGGTACATACTCTAGCACAGATACGCAGTATTTT

j_call: TRBJ2-7
clone_size: NA
cdr3_length: 16
d_call: TRBD1
v_call: TRBV15
cdr3_aa: CATSRARGQGTYEQYF
cdr3_nt: TGTGCCACCAGCAGAGCCAGGGGACAGGGGACCTACGAGCAGTACTTC

j_call: TRBJ2-7
clone_size: NA
cdr3_length: 15
d_call: TRBD2
v_call: TRBV19
cdr3_aa: CASSTTGTSGELQHF
cdr3_nt: TGTGCCAGTAGTACGACCGGGACTAGCGGAGAGCTCCAGCACTTC

j_call: TRBJ1-4
clone_size: NA
cdr3_length: 14
d_call: TRBD1
v_call: TRBV2
cdr3_aa: CASSLDREIEKLFF
cdr3_nt: TGTGCCAGCAGTTTAGACAGGGAGATCGAAAAACTGTTTTTT